The rows below give T cell receptor beta chains drawn from one sample of a study of response to subunit inactivated influenza vaccine. TCRdb reanalysed the RT-PCR reads using MiXCR and keeps one entry per CDR3 protein. The sample comprises hundreds of thousands of distinct CDR3 sequences, less than 15% of which are singletons, and 7.6% rests with the top ten. Source: PBMCs from blood, taken about 14 days before vaccination. Receptor source: a man aged 50 to 59 who received an inactivated influenza vaccine. CDR3s include the opening cysteine and the closing phenylalanine or tryptophan. D genes are given only for firm matches. Not all rows give a size; the values are once, few, many and, for expanded clones, a class.

>TRBV29-1|TRBJ2-4|many|15|-
TGCAGCGCCTTGGACAGAAGCCTAGCCAAAAACATTCAGTACTTC
CSALDRSLAKNIQYF
>TRBV12-3/TRBV12-4|TRBJ2-5|few|12|-
TGTGCCAGCACCCTCGGGGAGGAGACCCAGTACTTC
CASTLGEETQYF
>TRBV7-2|TRBJ2-3|many|15|TRBD2
TGTGCCAGCAGCTCGACTAGCGTTGCTACAGATACGCAGTATTTT
CASSSTSVATDTQYF
>TRBV14|TRBJ2-7|-|15|-
TGTGCCAGCAGCCCGGGACTGCCAGTCCTACGGGAGCAGTACTTC
CASSPGLPVLREQYF
>TRBV29-1|TRBJ2-7|few|14|-
TGCAGCGTTGAATGGGTGGGCAGGCCCTACGAGCAGTACTTC
CSVEWVGRPYEQYF
>TRBV4-3|TRBJ2-2|many|14|TRBD2
TGCGCCAGCAGCCAAGTGACCGGGGGGGGAGAGCTGTTTTTT
CASSQVTGGGELFF
>TRBV5-6|TRBJ2-1|-|16|TRBD2
TGTGCCAGCAGCTCCGGGACTACCTTGGGACCAAATGAGCAGTTCTTC
CASSSGTTLGPNEQFF
>TRBV27|TRBJ2-7|-|17|-
TGTGCCAGCAGTCCCCTGAGGGGGGGGCCAGGCAACTACGAGCAGTACTTC
CASSPLRGGPGNYEQYF
>TRBV11-1|TRBJ2-2|few|15|-
TGTGCCAGCAGCAATCAAGGCGCGAACACCGGGGAGCTGTTTTTT
CASSNQGANTGELFF
>TRBV2|TRBJ1-5|few|12|-
TGTGCCAGCAAACAGGCGAGTCAGCCCCAGCATTTT
CASKQASQPQHF
>TRBV20-1|TRBJ2-1|few|19|TRBD2
TGCAGTGCTTTCTCCCCGGAGCGGGAGGGCCTAGTCCTCACCAATGAGCAGTTCTTC
CSAFSPEREGLVLTNEQFF
>TRBV10-3|TRBJ2-6|-|15|TRBD1
TGTGCCACCTCGACAGGGCTCTCTGGGGCCAACGTCCTGACTTTC
CATSTGLSGANVLTF
>TRBV6-2/TRBV6-3|TRBJ2-5|-|14|-
TGTGCCGGGGCTGCAGGCGGGCCGAAGGAGACCCAGTACTTC
CAGAAGGPKETQYF
>TRBV10-3|TRBJ2-1|-|15|TRBD2
TGTGCCATCAAAGGGGGGCTAGCGGGCGATGGCGAGCAGTTCTTC
CAIKGGLAGDGEQFF
>TRBV11-2|TRBJ2-5|-|16|-
TGTGCCAGCAGCTCTAGTTATTCAGGTATCCAAGAGACCCAGTACTTC
CASSSSYSGIQETQYF
>TRBV7-3|TRBJ1-1|few|14|TRBD1
TGTGCCAGCAGCTTATCGGGGACAGGCACTGAAGCTTTCTTT
CASSLSGTGTEAFF
>TRBV20-1|TRBJ2-6|-|14|-
TGCAGTGTTAGAAGGGGTTCGGGGGCCAACGTCCTGACTTTC
CSVRRGSGANVLTF
>TRBV28|TRBJ2-2|few|15|TRBD1
TGTGCCAGCATCCTCCGCAGGGGGCGAGGCGGGGAGCTGTTTTTT
CASILRRGRGGELFF
>TRBV20-1|TRBJ2-3|-|15|TRBD1
TGCAGTGCTAGAGTTGTGACAGGGGACATCGATACGCAGTATTTT
CSARVVTGDIDTQYF
>TRBV6-2/TRBV6-3|TRBJ2-1|-|13|-
TGTGCCAGCATATCGGGGGTGTCTGCTGAGCAGTTCTTC
CASISGVSAEQFF
>TRBV28|TRBJ2-5|many|17|-
TGTGCCAGCAGTTTACCGCAGGGGGACTACTTACAAGAGACCCAGTACTTC
CASSLPQGDYLQETQYF
>TRBV2|TRBJ2-7|-|15|TRBD1
TGTGCCAGCAGTGAAGTGGGGACAGGGGACTACGAGCAGTACTTC
CASSEVGTGDYEQYF
>TRBV9|TRBJ2-3|few|17|TRBD2
TGTGCCAGCAGCTCCCAGGGACTAGCGGGAACCACAGATACGCAGTATTTT
CASSSQGLAGTTDTQYF
>TRBV5-1|TRBJ1-2|many|15|TRBD1
TGCGCCAGCAGCGGACTGACAGGGGGAAACTATGGCTACACCTTC
CASSGLTGGNYGYTF
>TRBV27|TRBJ1-5|few|15|-
TGTGCCAGCAGTTTATCATGGGAGATAAATCAGCCCCAGCATTTT
CASSLSWEINQPQHF
>TRBV7-8|TRBJ2-7|few|13|-
TGTGCCAGCAATTACGGGAGCTCCTACGAGCAGTACTTC
CASNYGSSYEQYF